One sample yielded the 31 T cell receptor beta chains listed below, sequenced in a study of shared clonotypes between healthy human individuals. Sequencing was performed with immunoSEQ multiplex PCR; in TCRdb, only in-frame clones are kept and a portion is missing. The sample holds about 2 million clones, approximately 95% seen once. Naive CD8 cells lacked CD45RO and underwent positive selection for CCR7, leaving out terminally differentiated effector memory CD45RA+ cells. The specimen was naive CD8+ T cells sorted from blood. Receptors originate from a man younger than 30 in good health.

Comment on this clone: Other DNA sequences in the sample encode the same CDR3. The CDR3 DNA reads TGTGCCAGCAGCTCCGGACAGGGCGCAGATACGCAGTATTTT. It translates to CASSSGQGADTQYF. The chain links TRBV5-4 to TRBJ2-3; TRBD1 matches at 8 bases. V was pared by 3 bases and J by 4 bases, with 4 bases of the junction left unmatched. CDR3 length equals 14 residues. CDR1 and CDR2 (germline): SGHNT, YYREEE (reference sequence).

CDR3: CASSPGDSSYNEQFF. The CDR3 bases are TGCGCCAGCAGTCCTGGGGACAGCTCCTACAATGAGCAGTTCTTC. The rearrangement uses TRBV10-1 and TRBJ2-1; 7 bases are shared with TRBD1. Germline assignment: CDR1 WNHNN and CDR2 SYGVQD (reference sequence). The CDR3 has 15 amino acids. Trimming cost V 5 bases and J 0 bases; bases outside gene matches: 4.

The CDR3 loop reads CASNSGGASTDTQYF. The CDR3 DNA is TGTGCCAGCAACTCAGGGGGGGCGAGCACAGATACGCAGTATTTT. This sequence joins TRBV28 and TRBJ2-3, with D perhaps being TRBD1 or TRBD2 (7 bases each). Germline lookup yields CDR1 MDHEN and CDR2 SYDVKM. This CDR3 has 15 amino acids. Trimming removed 7 bases at V and 0 bases at J, with 14 bases between.

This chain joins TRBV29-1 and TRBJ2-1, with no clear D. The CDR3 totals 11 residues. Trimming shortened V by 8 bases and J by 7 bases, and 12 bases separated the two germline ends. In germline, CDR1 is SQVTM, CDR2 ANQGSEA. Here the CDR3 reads CSTHEANEQFF. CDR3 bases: TGCAGCACTCATGAGGCGAATGAGCAGTTCTTC.

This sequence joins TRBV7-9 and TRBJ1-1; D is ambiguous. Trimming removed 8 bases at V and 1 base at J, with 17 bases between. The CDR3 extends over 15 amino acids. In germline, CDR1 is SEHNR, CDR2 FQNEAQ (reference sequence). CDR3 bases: TGTGCCAGCCCGGGTAACGGGATTACGAACACTGAAGCTTTCTTT. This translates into CASPGNGITNTEAFF.

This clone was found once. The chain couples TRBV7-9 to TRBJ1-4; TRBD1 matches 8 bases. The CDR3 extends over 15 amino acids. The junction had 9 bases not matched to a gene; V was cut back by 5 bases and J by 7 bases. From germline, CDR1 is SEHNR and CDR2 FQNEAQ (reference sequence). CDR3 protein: CASSRDRGAGEKLFF. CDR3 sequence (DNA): TGTGCCAGCAGCCGAGACAGGGGAGCAGGTGAAAAACTGTTTTTT.

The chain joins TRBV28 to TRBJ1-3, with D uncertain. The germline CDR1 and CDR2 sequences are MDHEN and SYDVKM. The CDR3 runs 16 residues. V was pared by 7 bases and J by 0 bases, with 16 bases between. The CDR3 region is CASTSQSEISGNTIYF. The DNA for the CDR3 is TGTGCCAGCACATCTCAAAGTGAGATCTCTGGAAACACCATATATTTT.

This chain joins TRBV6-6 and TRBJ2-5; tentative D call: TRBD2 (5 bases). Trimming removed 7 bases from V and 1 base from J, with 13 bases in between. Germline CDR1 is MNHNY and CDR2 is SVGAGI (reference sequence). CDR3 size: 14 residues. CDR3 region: CASNSGLFQETQYF. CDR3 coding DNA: TGTGCCAGCAACAGTGGACTGTTCCAAGAGACCCAGTACTTC.

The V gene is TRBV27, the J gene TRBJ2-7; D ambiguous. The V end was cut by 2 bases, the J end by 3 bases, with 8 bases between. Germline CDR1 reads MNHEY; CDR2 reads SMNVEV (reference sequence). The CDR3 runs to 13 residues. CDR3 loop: CASSLAVDYEQYF. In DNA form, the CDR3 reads TGTGCCAGCAGTTTAGCGGTAGACTACGAGCAGTACTTC.

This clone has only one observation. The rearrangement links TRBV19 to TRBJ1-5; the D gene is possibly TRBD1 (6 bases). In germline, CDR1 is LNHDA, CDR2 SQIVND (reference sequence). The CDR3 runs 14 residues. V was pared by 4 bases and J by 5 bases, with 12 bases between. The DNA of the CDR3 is TGTGCCAGTAGTAACAGGGATTATTATCAGCCCCAGCATTTT. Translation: CASSNRDYYQPQHF.

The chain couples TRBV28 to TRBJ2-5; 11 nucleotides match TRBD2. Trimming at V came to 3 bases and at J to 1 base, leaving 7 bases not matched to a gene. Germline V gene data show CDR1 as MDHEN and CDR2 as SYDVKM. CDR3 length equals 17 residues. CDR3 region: CASSFDIAGGPQETQYF. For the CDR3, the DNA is TGTGCCAGCAGTTTCGATATAGCGGGGGGGCCCCAAGAGACCCAGTACTTC. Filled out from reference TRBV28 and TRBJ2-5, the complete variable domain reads DVKVTQSSRYLVKRTGEKVFLECVQDMDHENMFWYRQDPGLGLRLIYFSYDVKMKEKGDIPEGYSVSREKKERFSLILESASTNQTSMYLCASSFDIAGGPQETQYFGPGTRLLVL.

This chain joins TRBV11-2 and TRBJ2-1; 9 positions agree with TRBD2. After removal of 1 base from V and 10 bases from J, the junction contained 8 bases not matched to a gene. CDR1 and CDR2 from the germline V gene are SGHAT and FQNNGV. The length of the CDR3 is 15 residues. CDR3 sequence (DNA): TGTGCCAGCAGCTTAGCTGGCGGGGGGGCACGGGAGCAGTTCTTC. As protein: CASSLAGGGAREQFF.

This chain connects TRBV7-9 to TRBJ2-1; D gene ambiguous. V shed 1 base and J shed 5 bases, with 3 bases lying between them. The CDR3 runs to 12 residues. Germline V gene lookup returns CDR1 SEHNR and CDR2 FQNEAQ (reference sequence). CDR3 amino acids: CASSLVHNEQFF. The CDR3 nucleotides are TGTGCCAGCAGCTTAGTACACAATGAGCAGTTCTTC.

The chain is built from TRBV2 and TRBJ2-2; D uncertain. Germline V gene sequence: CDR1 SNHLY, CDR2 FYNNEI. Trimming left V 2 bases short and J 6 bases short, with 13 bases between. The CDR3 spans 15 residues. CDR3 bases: TGTGCCAGCAGTGAATATAGTGTGGTTTCCGGGGAGCTGTTTTTT. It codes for CASSEYSVVSGELFF.

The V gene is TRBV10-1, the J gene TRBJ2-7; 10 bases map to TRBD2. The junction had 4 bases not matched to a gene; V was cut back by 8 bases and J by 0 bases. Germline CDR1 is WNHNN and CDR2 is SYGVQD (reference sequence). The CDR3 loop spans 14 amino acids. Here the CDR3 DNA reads TGCGCCAGCCTAGCGGGGGAAAGCTCCTACGAGCAGTACTTC. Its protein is CASLAGESSYEQYF.

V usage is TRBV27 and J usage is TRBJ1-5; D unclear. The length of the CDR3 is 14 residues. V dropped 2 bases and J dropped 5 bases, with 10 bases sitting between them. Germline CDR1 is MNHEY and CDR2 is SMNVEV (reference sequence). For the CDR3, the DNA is TGTGCCAGCAGTTTAGAAGGGAGCGATCAGCCCCAGCATTTT. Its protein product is CASSLEGSDQPQHF.

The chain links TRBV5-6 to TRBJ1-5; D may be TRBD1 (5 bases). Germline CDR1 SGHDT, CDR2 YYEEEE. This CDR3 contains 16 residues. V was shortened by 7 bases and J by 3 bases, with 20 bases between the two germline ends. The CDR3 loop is CASRLGRGEVNQPQHF. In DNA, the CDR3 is TGTGCCAGCCGGCTCGGGAGAGGGGAGGTCAATCAGCCCCAGCATTTT.

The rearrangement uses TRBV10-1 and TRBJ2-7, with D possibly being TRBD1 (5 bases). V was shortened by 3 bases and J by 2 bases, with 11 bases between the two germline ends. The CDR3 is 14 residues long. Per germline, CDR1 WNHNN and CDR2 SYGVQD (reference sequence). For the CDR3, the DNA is TGCGCCAGCAGTGAAAGGGGTTTGCCCTACGAGCAGTACTTC. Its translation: CASSERGLPYEQYF.

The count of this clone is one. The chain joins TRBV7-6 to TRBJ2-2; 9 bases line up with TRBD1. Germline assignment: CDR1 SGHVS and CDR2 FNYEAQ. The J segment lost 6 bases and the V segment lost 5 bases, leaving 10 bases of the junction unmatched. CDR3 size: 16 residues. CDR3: CASSGRTGDLAGELFF. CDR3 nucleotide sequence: TGTGCCAGCAGCGGTAGGACAGGGGATTTGGCCGGGGAGCTGTTTTTT.

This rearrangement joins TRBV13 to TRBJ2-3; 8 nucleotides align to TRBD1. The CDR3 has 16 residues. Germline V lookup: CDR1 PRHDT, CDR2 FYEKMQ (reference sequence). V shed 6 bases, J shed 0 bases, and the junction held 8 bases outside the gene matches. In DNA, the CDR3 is TGTGCCAGCAGTGATCCCGGGACAGGTAGCACAGATACGCAGTATTTT. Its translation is CASSDPGTGSTDTQYF.

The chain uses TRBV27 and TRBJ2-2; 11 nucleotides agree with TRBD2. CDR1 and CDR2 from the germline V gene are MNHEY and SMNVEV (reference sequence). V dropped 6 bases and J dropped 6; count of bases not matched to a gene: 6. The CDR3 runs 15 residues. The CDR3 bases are TGTGCCAGCAGCTTAGCGGGGGGGCTGGCCGGGGAGCTGTTTTTT. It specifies CASSLAGGLAGELFF.

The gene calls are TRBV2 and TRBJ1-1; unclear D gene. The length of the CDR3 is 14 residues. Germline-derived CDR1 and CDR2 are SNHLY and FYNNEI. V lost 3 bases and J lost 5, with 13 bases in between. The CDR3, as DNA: TGTGCCAGCAGTGACGGGCCTTACGGGACTGAAGCTTTCTTT. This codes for CASSDGPYGTEAFF.

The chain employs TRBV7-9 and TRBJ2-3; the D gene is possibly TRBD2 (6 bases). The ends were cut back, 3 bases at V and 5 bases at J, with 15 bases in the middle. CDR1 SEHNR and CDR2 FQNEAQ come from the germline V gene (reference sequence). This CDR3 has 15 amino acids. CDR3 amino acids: CASSLTVNSGDTQYF. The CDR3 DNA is TGTGCCAGCAGCTTGACAGTAAATAGCGGAGATACGCAGTATTTT.

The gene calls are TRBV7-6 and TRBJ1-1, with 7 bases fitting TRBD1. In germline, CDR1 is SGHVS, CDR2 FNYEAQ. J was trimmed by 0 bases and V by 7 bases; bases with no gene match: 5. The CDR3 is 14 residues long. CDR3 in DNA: TGTGCCAGCACCTTCGACAGGGTGAACACTGAAGCTTTCTTT. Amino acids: CASTFDRVNTEAFF.

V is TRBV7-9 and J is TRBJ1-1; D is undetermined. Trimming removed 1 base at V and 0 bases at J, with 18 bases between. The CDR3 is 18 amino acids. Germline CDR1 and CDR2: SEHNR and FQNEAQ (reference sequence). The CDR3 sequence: CASSLEDLREGMNTEAFF. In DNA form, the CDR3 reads TGTGCCAGCAGCTTAGAAGATCTTCGCGAGGGTATGAACACTGAAGCTTTCTTT.

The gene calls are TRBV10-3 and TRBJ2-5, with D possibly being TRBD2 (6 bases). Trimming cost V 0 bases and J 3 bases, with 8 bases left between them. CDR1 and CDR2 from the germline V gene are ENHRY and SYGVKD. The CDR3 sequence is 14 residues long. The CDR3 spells CAISESEGEETQYF. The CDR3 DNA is TGTGCCATCAGTGAGTCGGAGGGAGAAGAGACCCAGTACTTC.

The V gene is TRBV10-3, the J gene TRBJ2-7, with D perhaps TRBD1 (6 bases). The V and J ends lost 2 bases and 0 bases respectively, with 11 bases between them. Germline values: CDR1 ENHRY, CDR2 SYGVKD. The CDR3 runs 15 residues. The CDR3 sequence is CAISEGQGISYEQYF. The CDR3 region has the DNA TGTGCCATCAGTGAGGGGCAGGGGATCTCCTACGAGCAGTACTTC.

The CDR3 sequence: CATSRRTSGEHEQYF. CDR3 nucleotides: TGTGCCACCAGCAGAAGGACTAGCGGGGAACACGAGCAGTACTTC. The rearrangement joins TRBV15 to TRBJ2-7, with 12 bases fitting TRBD2. CDR1 LNHNV and CDR2 YYDKDF come from the germline V gene (reference sequence). Trimming took 2 bases from V and 5 from J; bases not matched to a gene: 4. The CDR3 totals 15 residues.

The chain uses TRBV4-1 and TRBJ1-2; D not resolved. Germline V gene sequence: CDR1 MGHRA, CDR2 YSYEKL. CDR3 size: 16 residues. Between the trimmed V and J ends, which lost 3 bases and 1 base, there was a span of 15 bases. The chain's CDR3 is CASSHHDGALNYGYTF. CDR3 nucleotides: TGCGCCAGCAGCCACCATGACGGCGCACTTAACTATGGCTACACCTTC.

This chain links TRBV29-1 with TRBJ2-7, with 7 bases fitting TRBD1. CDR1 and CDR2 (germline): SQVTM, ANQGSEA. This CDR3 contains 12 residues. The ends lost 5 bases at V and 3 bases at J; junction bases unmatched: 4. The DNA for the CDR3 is TGCAGCGTTCGCGACAGGGTCTACGAGCAGTACTTC. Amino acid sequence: CSVRDRVYEQYF.

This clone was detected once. In DNA, the CDR3 is TGCAGCGTGGCCGGGACTAGCGGGGCCCAAGAGACCCAGTACTTC. Its translation: CSVAGTSGAQETQYF. This sequence joins TRBV29-1 and TRBJ2-5; 13 bases agree with TRBD2. V lost 6 bases to trimming and J lost 1 base; unmatched junction nucleotides: 5. The CDR3 is 15 amino acids. CDR1 is SQVTM, CDR2 ANQGSEA, per germline. The full variable domain, in which reference TRBV29-1 and TRBJ2-5 provide the parts outside the CDR3, is SAVISQKPSRDICQRGTSLTIQCQVDSQVTMMFWYRQQPGQSLTLIATANQGSEATYESGFVIDKFPISRPNLTFSTLTVSNMSPEDSSIYLCSVAGTSGAQETQYFGPGTRLLVL.